The 9 T cell receptor beta chains listed next were all sequenced from one sample in a study of OX40 agonist ivuxolimab in advanced cancers. This table comes from immunoSEQ multiplex PCR, and its TCRdb copy is limited to in-frame clones, with some not included. The sample has roughly 76,000 clones, 84% seen once; the top ten hold around 25%. This sample comprised CD4+ or CD8+ T cells sorted from blood, obtained in a trial of the OX40 agonist ivuxolimab. These receptors originate from an adult with an advanced solid tumor such as melanoma, head and neck, liver or kidney cancer.

The genes are TRBV7-2 and TRBJ1-1; D gene ambiguous. The germline V and J ends were trimmed by 3 bases and 1 base, with 6 bases remaining between them. The CDR3 contains 13 residues. The germline V gene encodes CDR1 SGHTA and CDR2 FQGNSA. CDR3 residues: CASSFGPNTEAFF. CDR3 coding DNA: TGTGCCAGCAGCTTTGGCCCGAACACTGAAGCTTTCTTT.

This clone was seen just once. V gene TRBV6-1 combines with J gene TRBJ1-5; D is unresolved. The CDR3 is made up of 13 amino acids. Germline values: CDR1 MNHNS, CDR2 SASEGT. Trimming pared 2 bases from V and 6 bases from J, leaving 8 bases between. DNA for the CDR3: TGTGCCAGCAGTGAAAAGCTTAGTCAGCCCCAGCATTTT. It codes for CASSEKLSQPQHF.

The chain couples TRBV7-8 to TRBJ1-1; D is unresolved. The CDR3 sequence is 13 residues long. V was cut by 6 bases and J by 0 bases, with 8 bases left in between. Germline CDR1 SGHVS, CDR2 FQNEAQ. CDR3 DNA sequence: TGTGCCAGCAGACGGCGTATGAACACTGAAGCTTTCTTT. It specifies CASRRRMNTEAFF.

V usage is TRBV6-1 and J usage is TRBJ1-1; D is possibly TRBD1 (5 bases). Germline values: CDR1 MNHNS, CDR2 SASEGT. The V end lost 6 bases, the J end lost 3 bases, and 17 bases lay between the germline ends. The length of the CDR3 is 15 residues. The CDR3 DNA is TGTGCCAGCAGGGGCCCACAGGTCGAGTACACTGAAGCTTTCTTT. Protein sequence: CASRGPQVEYTEAFF.

A note on this clone: The same CDR3 is also encoded by other DNA sequences in this sample. The rearrangement uses TRBV5-6 and TRBJ2-6, with D possibly being TRBD1 (5 bases). Trimming left V 4 bases short and J 1 base short, with 9 bases between. CDR1 and CDR2 from the germline V gene are SGHDT and YYEEEE. This CDR3 is 15 amino acids long. The CDR3 loop reads CASSLGVSGANVLTF. The CDR3 DNA reads as TGTGCCAGCAGCCTAGGGGTTTCTGGGGCCAACGTCCTGACTTTC. Variable domain in full (rest from reference TRBV5-6 and TRBJ2-6): DAGVTQSPTHLIKTRGQQVTLRCSPKSGHDTVSWYQQALGQGPQFIFQYYEEEERQRGNFPDRFSGHQFPNYSSELNVNALLLGDSALYLCASSLGVSGANVLTFGAGSRLTVL.

This clone was observed a handful of times. V is TRBV7-6 and J is TRBJ2-7; perhaps D is TRBD1 or TRBD2 (5 bases each). V was shortened by 5 bases and J by 2 bases, with 13 bases between the two germline ends. The CDR3 is 14 residues long. The germline CDR1 and CDR2 sequences are SGHVS and FNYEAQ. The CDR3 reads CASSVGDGPYEQYF. As DNA, the CDR3 is TGTGCCAGCAGCGTAGGGGACGGACCCTACGAGCAGTACTTC.

This rearrangement joins TRBV4-3 to TRBJ2-7, with 9 bases fitting TRBD1. V trimming: 3 bases; J trimming: 2 bases; junction bases outside the gene matches: 5. The length of the CDR3 is 15 residues. CDR1 is LGHNA, CDR2 YSLEER, per germline. CDR3 DNA: TGCGCCAGCAGCCAGGCTACAGGGGGCCCCTACGAGCAGTACTTC. Translation: CASSQATGGPYEQYF.

The CDR3 protein is CASRPGTEAPEEGYTF. The DNA for the CDR3 is TGCGCCAGTCGTCCCGGGACAGAAGCCCCGGAAGAGGGCTACACCTTC. The chain couples TRBV5-1 to TRBJ1-2; 7 nucleotides agree with TRBD1. The CDR3 loop spans 16 amino acids. CDR1 and CDR2 from the germline V gene are SGHRS and YFSETQ. Trimming removed 8 bases from V and 8 bases from J; junction bases left unmatched: 21.

Written as DNA, the CDR3 is TGCGCCAGCAGCCCCCGGGACAGGGTTCTAAAGAACACTGAAGCTTTCTTT. Amino acid sequence: CASSPRDRVLKNTEAFF. The J gene is TRBJ1-1, the V gene TRBV4-3; 9 bases line up with TRBD1. This CDR3 has 17 amino acids. Germline V gene sequence: CDR1 LGHNA, CDR2 YSLEER. Trimming at V came to 4 bases and at J to 1 base, leaving 10 bases not matched to a gene.